The 19 T cell receptor beta chains in this list originate from one sample, sequenced in a study of early T cells in non-severe SARS-CoV-2 infection. Each CDR3 protein is one row after TCRdb ran MiXCR on the 5' RACE reads. Counted here are around 40,000 distinct CDR3 sequences, around a tenth occurring once; the ten biggest clones make up roughly a fifth. The sample taken for sequencing was whole blood. The receptor set was obtained from an adult who was a healthcare worker with PCR-confirmed SARS-CoV-2 infection or an uninfected control (not recorded which).

This chain joins TRBV20-1 and TRBJ1-6; TRBD1 agrees at 7 bases. CDR1 and CDR2 (germline): DFQATT, SNEGSKA (reference sequence). The J segment lost 7 bases and the V segment lost 5 bases, leaving 2 bases of the junction unmatched. The CDR3 length is 12 residues. The CDR3, as DNA: TGCAGTGCTTCAGGGGGGAATTCACCCCTCCACTTT. Translated, it gives CSASGGNSPLHF.

This clonotype appeared many times. The gene calls are TRBV11-2 and TRBJ1-1; D ambiguous. The CDR3 has 12 residues. Germline-derived CDR1 and CDR2 are SGHAT and FQNNGV. V lost 8 bases, J lost 1 base, and 8 bases lay in between. Written as DNA, the CDR3 is TGTGCCAGCGATAGGCGGAACACTGAAGCTTTCTTT. Encoded protein: CASDRRNTEAFF.

This clonotype occurred many times. The chain uses TRBV4-1 and TRBJ2-3; TRBD2 aligns across 12 bases. The germline V gene has CDR1 MGHRA and CDR2 YSYEKL. The CDR3 contains 18 residues. J lost 0 bases, V lost 8 bases, and 12 bases had no gene match. CDR3 nucleotide sequence: TGCGCCAGCGGCCTCAGGACTAGCGGGATGATTAGCACAGATACGCAGTATTTT. Encoded protein: CASGLRTSGMISTDTQYF.

This clonotype has at least ten counts. V usage is TRBV3-1 and J usage is TRBJ2-3, with 8 bases lining up with TRBD2. V was clipped by 3 bases and J by 4 bases; unmatched bases: 9. Germline V lookup: CDR1 LGHDT, CDR2 YNNKEL (reference sequence). The CDR3 is 16 amino acids. The CDR3: CASSQGPGLASDTQYF. CDR3 coding DNA: TGTGCCAGCAGCCAGGGCCCCGGACTAGCTTCAGATACGCAGTATTTT.

This clonotype was recorded many times. J is TRBJ1-2 and V is TRBV29-1; 8 bases are shared with TRBD1. The CDR3 totals 14 residues. With V trimmed by 6 bases and J by 3 bases, 9 bases remained unmatched. Germline V gene data show CDR1 as SQVTM and CDR2 as ANQGSEA. The DNA for the CDR3 is TGCAGCGTAGAAAGTGGACAGGGTCACTATGGCTACACCTTC. Its translation: CSVESGQGHYGYTF.

This clonotype has at least ten counts. V gene TRBV7-2 combines with J gene TRBJ2-4; D remains ambiguous. Germline CDR1 reads SGHTA; CDR2 reads FQGNSA. V shed 5 bases and J shed 4 bases, with 15 bases lying between them. CDR3 size: 15 residues. This CDR3 reads CASSLTSQAKNIQYF. CDR3 nucleotide sequence: TGTGCCAGCAGCCTAACCTCCCAGGCAAAAAACATTCAGTACTTC.

This clonotype qualifies as medium-sized. CDR3 nucleotides: TGTGCCAGCAGAACAGGGGGGCTTCTCAATGAGCAGTTCTTC. Its protein product is CASRTGGLLNEQFF. The chain couples TRBV28 to TRBJ2-1; 8 bases are a match to TRBD1. The CDR3 consists of 14 residues. The germline V gene has CDR1 MDHEN and CDR2 SYDVKM. Germline trimming cut 6 bases from V and 6 bases from J; bases unmatched to any gene: 7.

The V gene is TRBV6-2 or TRBV6-3, the J gene TRBJ1-1; unclear D gene. The CDR3 is 17 residues long. Trimming removed 4 bases from V and 4 bases from J, with 22 bases in between. Germline V lookup: CDR1 MNHEY, CDR2 SVGEGT. In DNA form, the CDR3 reads TGTGCCAGCAGTTCCAGCCGGAACGTGATGCCGGGCACTGAAGCTTTCTTT. This gives the protein CASSSSRNVMPGTEAFF.

This clonotype was counted many times. The chain links TRBV7-2 to TRBJ2-7; 11 bases agree with TRBD2. Germline V gene lookup returns CDR1 SGHTA and CDR2 FQGNSA. The CDR3 has 15 amino acids. Unmatched junction bases numbered 5, after V lost 4 bases and J lost 3 bases. CDR3 in DNA: TGTGCCAGCAGCTCGTTTAGCGGGAGGGGCTACGAGCAGTACTTC. Translated, it gives CASSSFSGRGYEQYF.

The chain couples TRBV12-3 or TRBV12-4 to TRBJ2-5; a possible D gene is TRBD1 (6 bases). The CDR3 sequence is 12 residues long. Trimming took 4 bases from V and 5 from J, leaving 8 bases between them. The CDR3 sequence is CASSSDSETQYF. CDR3 bases: TGTGCCAGCAGTTCGGACAGCGAGACCCAGTACTTC.

V gene TRBV3-1 combines with J gene TRBJ1-1, with D possibly being TRBD1 (5 bases). Between the trimmed V and J ends, which lost 4 bases and 0 bases, there was a span of 6 bases. Germline V lookup: CDR1 LGHDT, CDR2 YNNKEL (reference sequence). The length of the CDR3 is 13 residues. CDR3 in amino acids: CASSRQLNTEAFF. As DNA, the CDR3 is TGTGCCAGCAGCCGACAGCTGAACACTGAAGCTTTCTTT.

This clonotype was counted ten times or more. The chain links TRBV5-1 to TRBJ1-1, with D perhaps TRBD1 (6 bases). The CDR3 extends over 14 amino acids. V gave up 6 bases and J gave up 0 bases, with 12 bases separating them. Germline CDR1 is SGHRS and CDR2 is YFSETQ. As DNA, the CDR3 is TGCGCCAGCATTGGCGGGGGGCTGAACACTGAAGCTTTCTTT. Its translation is CASIGGGLNTEAFF.

There are a few counts of this clonotype. The chain couples TRBV6-5 to TRBJ1-2; D is possibly TRBD1 (5 bases). Per the germline V gene, CDR1 is MNHEY and CDR2 is SVGAGI. The CDR3 extends over 13 amino acids. The V end lost 0 bases, the J end lost 4 bases, and 6 bases lay between the germline ends. This CDR3 is CASSYSRVYGYTF. CDR3 in DNA: TGTGCCAGCAGTTACTCCAGGGTCTATGGCTACACCTTC.

This clonotype occurred many times. The chain is built from TRBV6-6 and TRBJ2-3; D remains ambiguous. Deletions cut 5 bases from V and 4 bases from J, with 7 bases between. Germline V CDR1 and CDR2: MNHNY, SVGAGI (reference sequence). This CDR3 region has 12 residues. In DNA, the CDR3 is TGTGCCAGCAGTCCGTCAGCAGATACGCAGTATTTT. It is translated as CASSPSADTQYF.

This clonotype was found many times. The V gene is TRBV18, the J gene TRBJ1-1, with D tentatively TRBD1 (5 bases). The CDR3 spans 13 residues. The V gene's germline CDR1 is KGHSH and CDR2 LQKENI. With 4 bases removed from V and 7 bases from J, the gap between germline ends came to 13 bases. This chain's CDR3 is CASSLSGRIEAFF. The CDR3 nucleotides are TGTGCCAGCTCACTGTCGGGACGGATTGAAGCTTTCTTT.

Only a few counts were recorded for this clonotype. At one boundary the junction diverges from the germline segment, which might be a read error. The V and J genes are TRBV4-2 and TRBJ2-7; TRBD1 might be the D (5 bases). From germline, CDR1 is LGHNA and CDR2 YNFKEQ. This CDR3 comprises 16 residues. In nucleotides, the CDR3 is TGTGTCAGCAGCCTACTCCCCATGGGGCAGACCTACGAGCAGTACTTC. Its translation is CVSSLLPMGQTYEQYF.

This sequence joins TRBV7-9 and TRBJ2-7; D is uncertain. The germline V gene has CDR1 SEHNR and CDR2 FQNEAQ (reference sequence). V gave up 5 bases and J gave up 7 bases, with 12 bases separating them. This CDR3 comprises 12 residues. The CDR3: CASSREAGEQYF. The CDR3 bases are TGTGCCAGCAGCCGTGAAGCAGGAGAGCAGTACTTC.

There are a few counts of this clonotype. The chain uses TRBV18 and TRBJ2-7; 9 bases match TRBD1. CDR3 length: 14 amino acids. Germline loops: CDR1 KGHSH, CDR2 LQKENI. V trimming: 5 bases; J trimming: 2 bases; junction bases outside the gene matches: 4. CDR3 nucleotides: TGTGCCAGCTCATACGACAGGGGGACCTACGAGCAGTACTTC. Translated: CASSYDRGTYEQYF.

This clonotype was counted at least ten times. The chain joins TRBV12-3 or TRBV12-4 to TRBJ1-1; D gene uncertain. V was trimmed by 1 base and J by 3 bases, leaving 18 bases between them. The CDR3 covers 17 residues. DNA of the CDR3: TGTGCCAGCAGTTTAGGCGCGGAGGACGGATGGGACACTGAAGCTTTCTTT. It yields the protein CASSLGAEDGWDTEAFF.